What follows is one T cell receptor beta chain and its context. Antigen specificity is unknown. The entry originates in a study of T cell repertoires in cytomegalovirus infection. Study findings and constraints: The response measured ex vivo was dominated by TCR beta clonotypes (HLA-C-restricted and CMV-specific).

V was clipped by 2 bases and J by 4 bases, with 8 bases between them. From germline, CDR1 is MDHEN and CDR2 SYDVKM. This CDR3 has 13 residues. TCRdb reanalysed the reads using MiXCR and keeps one entry per CDR3 protein. The sample includes about 160,000 distinct CDR3 sequences, 17% of them seen just once. Sequenced: CD8+ T cells from PBMCs. The source of this sequence is a human donor in good health (CMV status not recorded). Some clones in this sample may be carry-over from other donors' samples. The chain links TRBV28 to TRBJ1-1; TRBD1 is a possible D gene (6 bases). This CDR3 is CASSLKGGTEAFF. The CDR3 DNA follows: TGTGCCAGCAGTTTAAAGGGGGGCACTGAAGCTTTCTTT.